These T cell receptor beta chains were read from a single sample in a study of shared clonotypes between healthy human individuals. Libraries were prepared by immunoSEQ multiplex PCR; TCRdb keeps only in-frame clonotypes and omits some of them. The sample lists around 2.1 million clones, 90% to 95% seen once, with approximately 1.7% in the top ten. The specimen was naive CD8+ T cells from PBMCs. These receptors were collected from a young man in good health. Some clones in this sample may be carry-over from other donors' samples. Each CDR3 is given with its conserved first and last residue. The D gene is left open where the match is weak. Expanded clones get a size class; other rows say once, few or many, or leave the size out.

d_call j_call clone_size v_call cdr3_aa cdr3_nt
NA TRBJ1-1 NA TRBV27 CASSLGRAAIEAFF TGTGCCAGCAGCTTGGGACGGGCGGCAATTGAAGCTTTCTTT
NA TRBJ1-2 NA TRBV28 CASSPMGAQSNYGYTF TGTGCCAGCAGTCCCATGGGGGCGCAAAGTAACTATGGCTACACCTTC
NA TRBJ1-5 NA TRBV27 CASSPLGWVDQPQHF TGTGCCAGCAGCCCCCTGGGGTGGGTGGATCAGCCCCAGCATTTT
TRBD1 TRBJ2-1 NA TRBV11-2 CASSAHRGTSSYNEQFF TGTGCCAGCAGCGCCCACAGGGGTACCAGCTCCTACAATGAGCAGTTCTTC
NA TRBJ1-2 NA TRBV28 CASSLYAHGYTF TGTGCCAGCAGTTTATACGCCCATGGCTACACCTTC
NA TRBJ1-2 few TRBV9 CASSGRTATNYGYTF TGTGCCAGCAGCGGGCGGACGGCTACAAACTATGGCTACACCTTC
TRBD2 TRBJ2-1 few TRBV4-3 CASSATSGEHNEQFF TGCGCCAGCAGCGCAACTAGCGGGGAGCACAATGAGCAGTTCTTC
NA TRBJ2-3 NA TRBV27 CATSGDTQYF TGTGCCACCTCGGGGGATACGCAGTATTTT
NA TRBJ1-2 once TRBV18 CASSPHPTDGYGYTF TGTGCCAGCTCACCACACCCTACCGACGGCTATGGCTACACCTTC
NA TRBJ2-7 NA TRBV7-9 CASSQSRSYEQYF TGTGCCAGCAGCCAGAGTCGGAGCTACGAGCAGTACTTC
NA TRBJ2-7 NA TRBV29-1 CSVEGAESSYEQYF TGCAGCGTTGAAGGAGCCGAAAGCTCCTACGAGCAGTACTTC
NA TRBJ2-7 NA TRBV7-8 CASSYWTTSGEQYF TGTGCCAGCAGCTACTGGACAACTTCGGGTGAGCAGTACTTC
NA TRBJ2-3 once TRBV27 CASSLSSTDTQYF TGTGCCAGCAGTTTATCGTCCACAGATACGCAGTATTTT
NA TRBJ2-1 NA TRBV7-8 CASSPSFTGGAYNEQFF TGTGCCAGCAGCCCTTCCTTCACTGGCGGGGCTTACAATGAGCAGTTCTTC
NA TRBJ1-4 NA TRBV18 CASSPPEGEKLFF TGTGCCAGCTCACCACCGGAGGGGGAAAAACTGTTTTTT
NA TRBJ1-4 NA TRBV15 CATSREGLRSAEKLFF TGTGCCACCAGCAGAGAAGGGCTTCGTTCGGCTGAAAAACTGTTTTTT